What follows describes a single TCR beta chain. TCRdb keeps only in-frame clones here, not all; method: immunoSEQ multiplex PCR. The sample shows 95,000 to 150,000 clones, around 90% of them seen only once. Losses at the gene ends were 6 bases for V and 0 bases for J; bases not matched to a gene: 13. The CDR3 totals 17 residues. In germline, CDR1 is LNHDA, CDR2 SQIVND (reference sequence). The data are from a study of OX40 agonist ivuxolimab in advanced cancers. The sample was CD4+ or CD8+ T cells sorted from blood, taken in a trial of the OX40 agonist ivuxolimab. The receptor's source is an adult with an advanced solid tumor such as melanoma, head and neck, liver or kidney cancer. The V gene is TRBV19, the J gene TRBJ1-1, with 7 bases lining up with TRBD1. CDR3 in DNA: TGTGCCAGTAGCTCAACCGCCGGGACAGCCATGAACACTGAAGCTTTCTTT. Translated: CASSSTAGTAMNTEAFF.